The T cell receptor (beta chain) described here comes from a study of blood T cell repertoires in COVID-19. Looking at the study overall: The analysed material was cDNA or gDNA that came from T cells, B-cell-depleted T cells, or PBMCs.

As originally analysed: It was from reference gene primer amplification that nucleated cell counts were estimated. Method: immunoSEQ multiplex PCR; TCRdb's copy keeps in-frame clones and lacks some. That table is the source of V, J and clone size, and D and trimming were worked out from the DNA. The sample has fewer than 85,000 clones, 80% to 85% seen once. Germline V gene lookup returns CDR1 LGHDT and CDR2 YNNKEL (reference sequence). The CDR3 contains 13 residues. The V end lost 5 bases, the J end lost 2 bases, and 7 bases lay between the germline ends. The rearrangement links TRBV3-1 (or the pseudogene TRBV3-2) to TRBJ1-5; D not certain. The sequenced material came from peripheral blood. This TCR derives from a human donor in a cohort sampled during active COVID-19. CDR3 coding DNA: TGTGCCAGCAGCGTAACGGGCAATCAGCCCCAGCATTTT. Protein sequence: CASSVTGNQPQHF.